This T cell receptor (beta chain) was captured by sequencing in a study of Tregs in tolerant kidney transplant recipients. Study as a whole: An approximately three-day belatacept mixed lymphocyte reaction, sometimes plus 5-day graft donor restimulation, preceded CD4+CD25+CD127- sorting.

This clone is a singleton in its sample. The antigen is unknown. Whole-study results and caveats: No direct test of biological reproducibility was done here.

The table came from immunoSEQ multiplex PCR; TCRdb's copy has only in-frame clones and leaves some out. In the table there are some 18,000 clones, 50% to 70% of which are singletons. The TCR originated in a human donor in good health. Sequenced material: Tregs from blood cultured with allogeneic cells.

This CDR3 is CASSDSYYGYTF. Written as DNA, the CDR3 is TGTGCCAGCTCGGACAGCTATTATGGCTACACCTTC. The V and J genes are TRBV18 and TRBJ1-2, with a tentative D call TRBD1 (6 bases). Germline loops: CDR1 KGHSH, CDR2 LQKENI. The CDR3 has 12 amino acids. V lost 6 bases, J lost 5 bases, and 10 bases lay in between.